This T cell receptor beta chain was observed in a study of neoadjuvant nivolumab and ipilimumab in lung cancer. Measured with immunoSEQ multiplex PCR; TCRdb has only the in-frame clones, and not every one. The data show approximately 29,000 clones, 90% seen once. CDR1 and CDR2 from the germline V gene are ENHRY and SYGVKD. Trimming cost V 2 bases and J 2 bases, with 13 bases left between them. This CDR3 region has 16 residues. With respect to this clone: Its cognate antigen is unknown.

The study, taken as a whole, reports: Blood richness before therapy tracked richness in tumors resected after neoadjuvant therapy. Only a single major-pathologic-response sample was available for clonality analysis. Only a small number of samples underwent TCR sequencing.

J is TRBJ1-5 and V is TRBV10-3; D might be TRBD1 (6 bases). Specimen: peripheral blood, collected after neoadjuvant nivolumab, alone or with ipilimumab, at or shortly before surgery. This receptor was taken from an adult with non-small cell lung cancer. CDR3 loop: CAISEREQGGNQPQHF. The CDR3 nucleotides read TGTGCCATCAGTGAGCGGGAACAGGGCGGCAATCAGCCCCAGCATTTT.